The subject of this entry is one T cell receptor beta chain. Its antigen is currently unknown. Per germline, CDR1 MNHEY and CDR2 SVGAGI. After removal of 8 bases from V and 4 bases from J, the junction contained 8 bases not matched to a gene. The CDR3 covers 13 residues. On sorted subsets, replicate PCRs used roughly 220 ng DNA, or some 28,000 T cell genomes. TCRdb keeps only in-frame clones here, not all; method: immunoSEQ multiplex PCR. Of millions of clones listed, 85% to 95% were seen once; the top ten hold 0.13%. There were no recent acute infections or vaccinations among the donors, who were healthy HIV-negative adults. The sample comes from a study of shared clonotypes between healthy human individuals. Study-level findings and limits: All-four-donor shared clonotypes had higher generation probabilities than non-shared clonotypes did.

The sample comprised naive CD4+ T cells sorted from blood. Subset reported: CD45RA+ positively selected. The rearrangement uses TRBV6-5 and TRBJ2-7, with 7 bases lining up with TRBD2. This clonotype was sampled from a man in his late teens or twenties in good health. For the CDR3, the DNA is TGTGCCAGCGCTAAGGGGAGGGTTTACGAGCAGTACTTC. This encodes CASAKGRVYEQYF.